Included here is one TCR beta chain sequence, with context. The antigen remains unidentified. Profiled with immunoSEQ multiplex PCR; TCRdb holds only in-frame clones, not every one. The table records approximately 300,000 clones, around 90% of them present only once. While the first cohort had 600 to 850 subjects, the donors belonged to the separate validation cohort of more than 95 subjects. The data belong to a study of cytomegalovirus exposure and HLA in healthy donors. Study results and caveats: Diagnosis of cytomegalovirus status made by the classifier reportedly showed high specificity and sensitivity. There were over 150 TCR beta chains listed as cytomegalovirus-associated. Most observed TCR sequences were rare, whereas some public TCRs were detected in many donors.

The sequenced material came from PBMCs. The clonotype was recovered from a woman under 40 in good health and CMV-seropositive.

This CDR3 is CASSQEGTSVYEQYF. CDR3 bases: TGCGCCAGCAGCCAAGAAGGGACTAGCGTCTACGAGCAGTACTTC. The genes are TRBV4-1 and TRBJ2-7, with 10 bases aligning to TRBD2. The germline V gene has CDR1 MGHRA and CDR2 YSYEKL. The CDR3 contains 15 residues. The V segment lost 0 bases and the J segment 3 bases; nucleotides outside the gene matches: 2.